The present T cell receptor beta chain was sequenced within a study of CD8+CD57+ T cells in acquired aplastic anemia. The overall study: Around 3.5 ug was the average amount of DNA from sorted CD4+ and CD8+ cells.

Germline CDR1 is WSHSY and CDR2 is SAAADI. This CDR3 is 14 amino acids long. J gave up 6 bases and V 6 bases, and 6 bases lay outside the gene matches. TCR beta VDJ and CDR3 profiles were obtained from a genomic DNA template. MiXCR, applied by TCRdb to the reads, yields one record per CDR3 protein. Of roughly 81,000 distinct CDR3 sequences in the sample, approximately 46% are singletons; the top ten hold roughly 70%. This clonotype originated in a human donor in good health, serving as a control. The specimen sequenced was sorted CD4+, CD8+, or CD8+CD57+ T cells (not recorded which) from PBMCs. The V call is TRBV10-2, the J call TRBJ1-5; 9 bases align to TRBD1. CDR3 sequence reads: CASRKGQGSQPQHF. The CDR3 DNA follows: TGCGCCAGCAGGAAGGGACAGGGTAGTCAGCCCCAGCATTTT.